This TCR beta chain is from a study of T cells in Graves' hyperthyroidism and ophthalmopathy. Study overall: Sampling of peripheral blood happened at initial diagnosis, prior to any treatment. Study results and limitations: Through a model of 13 V-J features, ophthalmopathy was separated from stable hyperthyroidism.

This clonotype was seen more than once but under ten times. The antigen is unknown. V lost 4 bases, J lost 0 bases, and 6 bases stayed unmatched. Germline V CDR1 and CDR2: LNHDA, SQIVND (reference sequence). This CDR3 has 16 residues. Amplification targeted TCR beta CDR3 regions from RNA transcripts. Carried out on the TCR CDR3, a first-round RT-PCR used the HTBI primer set. Via MiXCR, TCRdb re-called the multiplex PCR reads, giving one row per CDR3 protein. The sample holds hundreds of thousands of distinct CDR3 sequences, roughly 14% seen once. The material sequenced was blood. The chain combines TRBV19 with TRBJ2-7, with 10 bases identical to TRBD1. This clonotype originated in a man between 18 and 35 years old with Graves' ophthalmopathy. The CDR3 loop is CASSNGQGVSSYEQYF. CDR3 DNA sequence: TGTGCCAGTAGTAACGGACAGGGGGTTAGCTCCTACGAGCAGTACTTC.